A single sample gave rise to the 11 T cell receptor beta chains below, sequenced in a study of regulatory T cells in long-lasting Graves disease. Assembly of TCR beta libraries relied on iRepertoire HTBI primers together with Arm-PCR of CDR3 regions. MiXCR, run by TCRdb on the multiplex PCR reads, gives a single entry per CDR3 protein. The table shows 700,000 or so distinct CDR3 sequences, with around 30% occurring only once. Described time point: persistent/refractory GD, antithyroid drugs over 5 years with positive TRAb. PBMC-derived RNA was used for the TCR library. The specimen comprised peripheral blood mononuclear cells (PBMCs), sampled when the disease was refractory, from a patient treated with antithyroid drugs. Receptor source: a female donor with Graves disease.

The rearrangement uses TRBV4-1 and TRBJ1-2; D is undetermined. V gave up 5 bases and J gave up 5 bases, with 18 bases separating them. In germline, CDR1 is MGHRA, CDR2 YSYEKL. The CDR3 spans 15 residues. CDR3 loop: CASSLGPGDGYGYTF. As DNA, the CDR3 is TGCGCCAGCAGCTTAGGGCCCGGGGATGGGTATGGCTACACCTTC.

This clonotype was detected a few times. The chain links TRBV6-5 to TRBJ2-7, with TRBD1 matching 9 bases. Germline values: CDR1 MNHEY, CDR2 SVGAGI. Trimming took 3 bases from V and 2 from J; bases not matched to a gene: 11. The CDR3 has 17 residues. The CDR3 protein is CASSYVVGTGTTYEQYF. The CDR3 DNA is TGTGCCAGCAGTTATGTAGTTGGGACAGGGACGACCTACGAGCAGTACTTC.

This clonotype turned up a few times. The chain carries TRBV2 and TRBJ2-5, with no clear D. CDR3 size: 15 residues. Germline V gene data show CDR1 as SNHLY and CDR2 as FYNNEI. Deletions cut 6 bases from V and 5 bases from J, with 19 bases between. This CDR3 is CASSLQSPYGETQYF. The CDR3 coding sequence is TGTGCCAGCAGCTTACAGAGCCCCTATGGGGAGACCCAGTACTTC.

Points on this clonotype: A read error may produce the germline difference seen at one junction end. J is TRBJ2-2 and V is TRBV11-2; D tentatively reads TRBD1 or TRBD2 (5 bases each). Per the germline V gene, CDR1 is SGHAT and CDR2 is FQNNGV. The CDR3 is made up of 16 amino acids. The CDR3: CASSSRQNQNTGEMFF. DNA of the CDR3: TGTGCCAGCAGCTCGAGACAGAATCAGAACACCGGGGAGATGTTTTTT.

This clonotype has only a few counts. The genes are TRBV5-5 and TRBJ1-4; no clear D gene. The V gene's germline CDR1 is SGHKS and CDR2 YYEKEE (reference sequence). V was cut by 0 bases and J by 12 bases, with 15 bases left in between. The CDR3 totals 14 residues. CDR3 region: CASSLAEGLVELFF. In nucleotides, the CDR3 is TGTGCCAGCAGCTTGGCGGAAGGGCTTGTGGAACTGTTTTTT.

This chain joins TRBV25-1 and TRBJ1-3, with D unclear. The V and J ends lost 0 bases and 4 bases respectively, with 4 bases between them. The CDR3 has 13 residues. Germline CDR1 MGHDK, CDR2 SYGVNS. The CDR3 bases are TGTGCCAGCAGTGAATATGCAGGAAACACCATATATTTT. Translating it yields CASSEYAGNTIYF.

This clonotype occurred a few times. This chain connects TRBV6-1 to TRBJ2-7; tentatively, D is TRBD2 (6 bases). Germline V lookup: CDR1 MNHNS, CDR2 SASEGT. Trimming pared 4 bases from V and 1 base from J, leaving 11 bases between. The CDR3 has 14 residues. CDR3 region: CASSVRGGSYEQYF. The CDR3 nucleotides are TGTGCCAGCAGTGTTAGAGGAGGGTCCTACGAGCAGTACTTC.

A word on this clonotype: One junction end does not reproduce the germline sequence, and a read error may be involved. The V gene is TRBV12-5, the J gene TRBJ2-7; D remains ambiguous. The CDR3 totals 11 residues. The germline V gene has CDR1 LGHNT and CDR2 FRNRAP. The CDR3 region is CASGNSHMWNF. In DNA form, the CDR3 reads TGTGCTAGTGGGAATAGCCACATGTGGAACTTC.

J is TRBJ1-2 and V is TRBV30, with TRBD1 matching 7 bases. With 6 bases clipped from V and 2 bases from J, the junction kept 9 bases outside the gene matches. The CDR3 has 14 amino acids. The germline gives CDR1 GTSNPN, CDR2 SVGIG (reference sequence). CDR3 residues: CACRYRGANYGYTF. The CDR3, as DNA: TGTGCCTGCCGATACAGGGGAGCGAACTATGGCTACACCTTC.

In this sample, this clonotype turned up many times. The CDR3 loop reads CASSLCAYQETQYF. The CDR3 coding sequence is TGTGCCAGCAGTTTATGCGCGTACCAAGAGACCCAGTACTTC. The rearrangement joins TRBV12-3 or TRBV12-4 to TRBJ2-5; D is undetermined. CDR3 length: 14 amino acids. The V and J ends lost 2 bases and 0 bases respectively, with 7 bases between them.

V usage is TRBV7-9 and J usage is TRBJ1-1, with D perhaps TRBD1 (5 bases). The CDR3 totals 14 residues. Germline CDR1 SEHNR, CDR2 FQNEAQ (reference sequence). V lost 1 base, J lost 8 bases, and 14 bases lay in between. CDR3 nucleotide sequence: TGTGCCAGCAGCTTAGGAGGGGACCCCACGGAAGCTTTCTTT. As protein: CASSLGGDPTEAFF.